These 9 T cell receptor beta chains originate from one sample sequenced in a study of blood T cell repertoires in COVID-19. Profiling relied on immunoSEQ multiplex PCR, and the TCRdb table lists in-frame clones only, not all of them. This table has approximately 220,000 clones, roughly 84% appearing once. The material sequenced was peripheral blood. The receptor source for this set is a woman aged 30 to 39 who had recovered from COVID-19.

This clone was recorded once. This chain joins TRBV11-3 and TRBJ2-2, with TRBD2 matching over 11 bases. CDR3 length: 16 amino acids. Germline trimming cut 5 bases from V and 2 bases from J; bases unmatched to any gene: 4. The germline V gene has CDR1 SGHNT and CDR2 YENEEA. The CDR3 DNA reads TGTGCCAGCAGCGCTGGGACTAGCGGTAACACCGGGGAGCTGTTTTTT. This sequence encodes CASSAGTSGNTGELFF.

This clone was observed a few times. The rearrangement joins TRBV6-5 to TRBJ2-1; D might be TRBD2 (5 bases). The germline gives CDR1 MNHEY, CDR2 SVGAGI. Trimming took off 7 bases at V and 4 bases at J, with 17 bases between the two ends. This CDR3 comprises 15 residues. Written as DNA, the CDR3 is TGTGCCAGCAAGGTATCGGACTCTTTTTACAATGAGCAGTTCTTC. Translation: CASKVSDSFYNEQFF.

In DNA form, the CDR3 reads TGTGCCAGCAGTAGAGGGACTAATGAAAAACTGTTTTTT. It codes for CASSRGTNEKLFF. The V gene is TRBV2, the J gene TRBJ1-4; no clear D. V lost 5 bases and J lost 2, with 6 bases in between. CDR1 SNHLY and CDR2 FYNNEI come from the germline V gene. The CDR3 spans 13 residues. The variable domain in full, completed from reference TRBV2 and TRBJ1-4, reads EPEVTQTPSHQVTQMGQEVILRCVPISNHLYFYWYRQILGQKVEFLVSFYNNEISEKSEIFDDQFSVERPDGSNFTLKIRSTKLEDSAMYFCASSRGTNEKLFFGSGTQLSVL.

The rearrangement uses TRBV28 and TRBJ1-6; TRBD1 aligns across 7 bases. The trim removed 5 bases at V and 9 bases at J, leaving 19 bases unmatched. Germline V CDR1 and CDR2: MDHEN, SYDVKM. The CDR3 sequence is 18 residues long. The CDR3 loop is CASSSPGTVQTVGSPLHF. CDR3 coding DNA: TGTGCCAGCAGTAGCCCCGGGACAGTTCAAACGGTCGGTTCACCCCTCCACTTT. The whole variable domain, filled in from reference TRBV28 and TRBJ1-6, reads DVKVTQSSRYLVKRTGEKVFLECVQDMDHENMFWYRQDPGLGLRLIYFSYDVKMKEKGDIPEGYSVSREKKERFSLILESASTNQTSMYLCASSSPGTVQTVGSPLHFGNGTRLTVT.

V usage is TRBV14 and J usage is TRBJ2-4; TRBD1 agrees at 7 bases. There are 12 residues in the CDR3. The J segment lost 15 bases and the V segment lost 0 bases, leaving 5 bases of the junction unmatched. Germline CDR1 is SGHDN and CDR2 is FVKESK. In DNA form, the CDR3 reads TGTGCCAGCAGCCAAGATGGACAGGCCCGGTACTTC. This gives the protein CASSQDGQARYF.

V gene TRBV24-1 combines with J gene TRBJ2-1; TRBD2 matches at 7 bases. J gave up 3 bases and V 3 bases, and 4 bases lay outside the gene matches. CDR1 is KGHDR and CDR2 is SFDVKD in the germline V gene. This CDR3 spans 15 amino acids. The CDR3 coding sequence is TGTGCCACCAGTGATCCCCGGGGGGTCTACAATGAGCAGTTCTTC. Translation gives CATSDPRGVYNEQFF.

This clone was recorded a few times. V usage is TRBV5-1 and J usage is TRBJ1-1; TRBD1 is a possible D gene (5 bases). V lost 5 bases and J 2 bases, leaving 16 bases between the germline ends. This CDR3 comprises 15 residues. The germline gives CDR1 SGHRS, CDR2 YFSETQ. For the CDR3, the DNA is TGCGCCAGCAGTAACCCAGGGCAGGTCAACACTGAAGCTTTCTTT. It codes for CASSNPGQVNTEAFF.

The chain couples TRBV6-1 to TRBJ2-5, with TRBD2 identical over 10 bases. The CDR3 covers 16 residues. The J segment lost 2 bases and the V segment lost 2 bases, leaving 5 bases of the junction unmatched. Germline CDR1 reads MNHNS; CDR2 reads SASEGT. The CDR3 nucleotides are TGTGCCAGCAGTGAATTCCTAGCGGGGGCACAAGAGACCCAGTACTTC. This gives the protein CASSEFLAGAQETQYF.

The chain recombines TRBV3-1 (or the pseudogene TRBV3-2) with TRBJ2-4; possibly TRBD2 for D (7 bases). Trimming removed 0 bases from V and 7 bases from J, with 16 bases in between. This CDR3 contains 16 residues. Germline V gene sequence: CDR1 LGHDT, CDR2 YNNKEL (reference sequence). The CDR3 is CASSQEVRGAGNIQYF. In DNA, the CDR3 is TGTGCCAGCAGCCAAGAAGTTCGGGGGGCGGGCAACATTCAGTACTTC.